The source of this TCR beta chain is a study of technical replicates of blood from a few donors (dated by TCRdb to the late 2010s). As regards this clone: The target of this receptor is not known. One base away there is no much larger clone; base qualities are not given.

Libraries came from the immunoSEQ multiplex PCR assay. TCRdb took this table from immuneACCESS and kept in-frame rearrangements with V and J called. Such tables lack part of the clones; where checked against another copy, unresolved V genes explain under half of the gap, and the rest is unexplained. This sample has around 92,000 clones in its table, and about 96% of those were observed once. 0.2% to 0.25% of the sample lies in the top ten. The sample consisted of T cells isolated from PBMCs. The receptor was isolated from a human donor in good health.

The CDR3 in this case is CASSLSIGSTEAFF. In nucleotides, the sequence is TGTGCCAGCAGCTTATCGATAGGGAGCACTGAAGCTTTCTTT. This chain joins TRBV7-2 to TRBJ1-1; the D gene is unclear. Including the terminal cysteine and phenylalanine, the CDR3 comprises 14 residues. Of the read, only the CDR3 DNA is kept; its 42 bases are in frame from base 1. V loses 2 bases, J loses 4 bases, and the germline ends lie 11 bases apart. As encoded in the germline V gene, CDR1 is SGHTA while CDR2 is FQGNSA.